Shown below are 30 T cell receptor beta chains from a single sample sequenced in a study of T cell repertoires in cytomegalovirus infection. TCRdb passed the reads through MiXCR, listing each CDR3 protein once. The sample has about 180,000 distinct CDR3 sequences; about 15% are singletons. Material: CD8+ T cells from PBMCs. The receptors here all came from a human donor in good health (CMV status not recorded). Some clones in this sample may be carry-over from other donors' samples.

V usage is TRBV2 and J usage is TRBJ1-5; no clear D. Germline V lookup: CDR1 SNHLY, CDR2 FYNNEI. CDR3 size: 16 residues. V lost 5 bases and J 0 bases, leaving 14 bases between the germline ends. CDR3 protein: CASSKVSRDSNQPQHF. The CDR3 region has the DNA TGTGCCAGCAGTAAGGTCAGCCGGGATAGCAATCAGCCCCAGCATTTT.

This clonotype has a handful of counts. The chain combines TRBV27 with TRBJ2-3; 7 nucleotides agree with TRBD2. J lost 6 bases, V lost 8 bases, and 5 bases had no gene match. CDR1 and CDR2 (germline): MNHEY, SMNVEV (reference sequence). This CDR3 region has 12 residues. This chain's CDR3 is CASGDGGDTQYF. The CDR3 coding sequence is TGTGCCAGCGGTGACGGGGGGGATACGCAGTATTTT.

The V call is TRBV12-3 or TRBV12-4, the J call TRBJ1-4, with D tentatively TRBD1 (6 bases). Trimming cost V 6 bases and J 4 bases, with 12 bases left between them. The CDR3 runs to 14 residues. The CDR3 coding sequence is TGTGCCAGCAGGCAACAGGGTTATAATGAAAAACTGTTTTTT. This encodes CASRQQGYNEKLFF.

This clonotype showed up just a few times. The rearrangement joins TRBV15 to TRBJ1-6; D remains unclear. V lost 1 base to trimming and J lost 10 bases, with 8 bases between them. Germline V gene lookup returns CDR1 LNHNV and CDR2 YYDKDF (reference sequence). The length of the CDR3 is 13 residues. The CDR3 bases are TGTGCCACCAGCAGAGTTGCCGGATCACCCCTCCACTTT. Its protein product is CATSRVAGSPLHF.

This clonotype was observed a few times. The J gene is TRBJ1-6, the V gene TRBV4-3; perhaps TRBD1 as D (6 bases). The ends were cut back, 0 bases at V and 7 bases at J, with 19 bases in the middle. Germline V gives CDR1 LGHNA, CDR2 YSLEER. This CDR3 is 18 amino acids long. CDR3 amino acids: CASSQDRSGVMRNSPLHF. The CDR3, as DNA: TGCGCCAGCAGCCAAGATCGGTCAGGGGTAATGAGGAATTCACCCCTCCACTTT.

This clonotype was observed a handful of times. The CDR3 reads CSATPDVALSYEQYF. The CDR3, as DNA: TGCAGTGCAACCCCCGACGTCGCCCTCTCCTACGAGCAGTACTTC. The chain joins TRBV20-1 to TRBJ2-7; no firm D call. V lost 6 bases, J lost 0 bases, and 18 bases lay in between. This CDR3 region has 15 residues. Germline CDR1 and CDR2: DFQATT and SNEGSKA (reference sequence).

The J gene is TRBJ1-1, the V gene TRBV7-9, with D unresolved. The CDR3 spans 20 residues. Between the trimmed V and J ends, which lost 5 bases and 0 bases, there was a span of 28 bases. CDR1 SEHNR and CDR2 FQNEAQ come from the germline V gene (reference sequence). The CDR3 protein is CASSAPKPDGREIMNTEAFF. CDR3 nucleotides: TGTGCCAGCAGCGCTCCGAAACCTGACGGACGGGAAATCATGAACACTGAAGCTTTCTTT. The full variable domain, its missing parts supplied by reference TRBV7-9 and TRBJ1-1, is DTGVSQNPRHKITKRGQNVTFRCDPISEHNRLYWYRQTLGQGPEFLTYFQNEAQLEKSRLLSDRFSAERPKGSFSTLEIQRTEQGDSAMYLCASSAPKPDGREIMNTEAFFGQGTRLTVV.

A few counts support this clonotype. The chain links TRBV6-6 to TRBJ2-4, with unresolved D. Germline V lookup: CDR1 MNHNY, CDR2 SVGAGI (reference sequence). This CDR3 region has 14 residues. Trimming took 0 bases from V and 8 from J, leaving 11 bases between them. The CDR3 DNA is TGTGCCAGCAGTTACTCCGGGCCTTCGGACATTCAGTACTTC. It yields the protein CASSYSGPSDIQYF.

The chain employs TRBV20-1 and TRBJ2-3, with 9 bases that match TRBD2. The CDR3 totals 14 residues. V lost 6 bases to trimming and J lost 5 bases; unmatched junction nucleotides: 9. Germline-derived CDR1 and CDR2 are DFQATT and SNEGSKA (reference sequence). The CDR3 is CSAKTRGGQDTQYF. The CDR3 nucleotides read TGCAGTGCCAAAACGCGGGGGGGCCAAGATACGCAGTATTTT.

The gene calls are TRBV5-5 and TRBJ1-1; no reliable D call. CDR1 SGHKS and CDR2 YYEKEE come from the germline V gene (reference sequence). There are 16 residues in the CDR3. Between the trimmed V and J ends, which lost 0 bases and 3 bases, there was a span of 15 bases. CDR3 DNA sequence: TGTGCCAGCAGCTTGGCCCCTAGGCCCGGGGACACTGAAGCTTTCTTT. Translating gives CASSLAPRPGDTEAFF.

This chain's CDR3 is CASRDLRGWGNTEAFF. The CDR3 DNA reads as TGTGCCAGCAGGGACTTGAGGGGGTGGGGGAACACTGAAGCTTTCTTT. The genes are TRBV12-3 or TRBV12-4 and TRBJ1-1; D is possibly TRBD1 (6 bases). The CDR3 spans 16 residues. Trimming took off 6 bases at V and 1 base at J, with 18 bases between the two ends.

This clonotype was counted ten times or more. This chain uses TRBV7-2 with TRBJ1-1; possibly TRBD1 for D (6 bases). V dropped 3 bases and J dropped 6 bases, with 11 bases sitting between them. Per germline, CDR1 SGHTA and CDR2 FQGNSA. The CDR3 has 13 residues. CDR3 nucleotides: TGTGCCAGCAGCTTGGGGGGGGGCCCTGAAGCTTTCTTT. Translation gives CASSLGGGPEAFF.

The chain employs TRBV28 and TRBJ1-1; possibly TRBD1 for D (5 bases). Germline loops: CDR1 MDHEN, CDR2 SYDVKM. The length of the CDR3 is 13 residues. V lost 3 bases, J lost 6 bases, and 11 bases lay in between. This chain's CDR3 is CASSLGPGAEAFF. CDR3 DNA: TGTGCCAGCAGTTTGGGGCCGGGGGCTGAAGCTTTCTTT.

This sequence joins TRBV6-1 and TRBJ2-1; a possible D gene is TRBD1 (6 bases). The CDR3 totals 14 residues. V was trimmed by 7 bases and J by 10 bases, leaving 20 bases between them. Per the germline V gene, CDR1 is MNHNS and CDR2 is SASEGT. The CDR3 reads CASTPWQGRNEQFF. Written as DNA, the CDR3 is TGTGCCAGCACCCCCTGGCAGGGGAGAAACGAGCAGTTCTTC.

Many counts were recorded for this clonotype. This sequence joins TRBV7-9 and TRBJ2-3; tentative D call: TRBD2 (6 bases). V shed 6 bases and J shed 0 bases, with 10 bases lying between them. This CDR3 comprises 14 residues. Germline CDR1 and CDR2: SEHNR and FQNEAQ (reference sequence). The CDR3 DNA sequence: TGTGCCAGCAGGGAGGGGTATAGCACAGATACGCAGTATTTT. As protein: CASREGYSTDTQYF.

This clonotype was counted ten times or more. The chain uses TRBV7-2 and TRBJ1-1, with a possible D match to TRBD1 (5 bases). Trimming removed 5 bases at V and 6 bases at J, with 16 bases between. Germline CDR1 is SGHTA and CDR2 is FQGNSA. CDR3 length equals 14 residues. The CDR3 DNA reads TGTGCCAGCAGCCCCCCGACCCAGGGCCCTGAAGCTTTCTTT. Translation: CASSPPTQGPEAFF.

This clonotype was recorded a few times. The J gene is TRBJ2-3, the V gene TRBV9, with D maybe TRBD1 (5 bases). Trimming left V 4 bases short and J 9 bases short, with 24 bases between. This CDR3 has 16 residues. In germline, CDR1 is SGDLS, CDR2 YYNGEE. Written as DNA, the CDR3 is TGTGCCAGCAGCCCCGGCCAGTTTTCTAGGTCAGGGACGCAGTATTTT. It encodes CASSPGQFSRSGTQYF.

The chain has TRBV7-9 and TRBJ2-5, with a tentative D call TRBD2 (5 bases). The CDR3 sequence is 14 residues long. V was trimmed by 5 bases and J by 5 bases, leaving 15 bases between them. CDR1 SEHNR and CDR2 FQNEAQ come from the germline V gene (reference sequence). The chain's CDR3 is CASSPVSGRETQYF. The CDR3 nucleotides are TGTGCCAGCAGCCCGGTGAGCGGTCGGGAGACCCAGTACTTC.

This clonotype was observed a handful of times. The V gene is TRBV27, the J gene TRBJ2-1, with a weak D call TRBD1 (6 bases). CDR3 length: 15 amino acids. V was trimmed by 6 bases and J by 1 base, leaving 13 bases between them. The V gene's germline CDR1 is MNHEY and CDR2 SMNVEV (reference sequence). For the CDR3, the DNA is TGTGCCAGCAGGGCTCAGGGGTGGTCCTACAATGAGCAGTTCTTC. Encoded protein: CASRAQGWSYNEQFF.

The sample holds a few counts of this clonotype. The chain combines TRBV28 with TRBJ2-7; 9 bases map to TRBD1. Trimming cost V 5 bases and J 3 bases; bases outside gene matches: 2. The germline V gene encodes CDR1 MDHEN and CDR2 SYDVKM. The CDR3 consists of 13 residues. The CDR3 region has the DNA TGTGCCAGCAGTGCGGGACAGGGCTACGAGCAGTACTTC. Its protein product is CASSAGQGYEQYF.

This chain connects TRBV7-8 to TRBJ2-1, with unresolved D. CDR1 is SGHVS and CDR2 is FQNEAQ in the germline V gene. Trimming took 0 bases from V and 6 from J, leaving 15 bases between them. CDR3 length: 16 amino acids. In DNA, the CDR3 is TGTGCCAGCAGCTTAGCGCTTGGGCCCCCCGGCAATGAGCAGTTCTTC. Translated: CASSLALGPPGNEQFF. Full variable domain (remainder filled in from reference TRBV7-8 and TRBJ2-1): GAGVSQSPRYKVAKRGQDVALRCDPISGHVSLFWYQQALGQGPEFLTYFQNEAQLDKSGLPSDRFFAERPEGSVSTLKIQRTQQEDSAVYLCASSLALGPPGNEQFFGPGTRLTVL.

This clonotype appeared a few times. A junction end diverges from the germline sequence, so it may reflect a read error. V is TRBV7-2 and J is TRBJ1-1; possible D gene TRBD1, 5 bases. CDR1 is SGHTA and CDR2 is FQGNSA in the germline V gene. The CDR3 has 13 residues. The CDR3 coding sequence is TGTGCCAGCAGCTTGGGGGGGAACACTGAAGCTATCTTT. Translated, it gives CASSLGGNTEAIF. Looking up the rest from reference TRBV7-2 and TRBJ1-1 gives the full variable domain: GAGVSQSPSNKVTEKGKDVELRCDPISGHTALYWYRQSLGQGLEFLIYFQGNSAPDKSGLPSDRFSAERTGGSVSTLTIQRTQQEDSAVYLCASSLGGNTEAIFGQGTRLTVV.

This clonotype was picked up a small number of times. The chain uses TRBV7-6 and TRBJ1-1; 8 positions agree with TRBD1. Germline trimming cut 1 base from V and 5 bases from J; bases unmatched to any gene: 0. CDR1 and CDR2 from the germline V gene are SGHVS and FNYEAQ. The CDR3 loop spans 13 amino acids. The CDR3 loop is CASSLGTGTEAFF. CDR3 DNA sequence: TGTGCCAGCAGCTTAGGGACAGGGACTGAAGCTTTCTTT.

The chain employs TRBV7-9 and TRBJ1-5; TRBD1 aligns across 10 bases. The ends lost 5 bases at V and 6 bases at J; junction bases unmatched: 7. Germline lookup yields CDR1 SEHNR and CDR2 FQNEAQ (reference sequence). This CDR3 is built from 15 residues. The CDR3 DNA reads TGTGCCAGCAGCATGACAGGGGGCTGGGGTCAGCCCCAGCATTTT. Translation gives CASSMTGGWGQPQHF. Drawing the rest from reference TRBV7-9 and TRBJ1-5, the complete variable domain is DTGVSQNPRHKITKRGQNVTFRCDPISEHNRLYWYRQTLGQGPEFLTYFQNEAQLEKSRLLSDRFSAERPKGSFSTLEIQRTEQGDSAMYLCASSMTGGWGQPQHFGDGTRLSIL.

The V and J genes are TRBV7-9 and TRBJ2-7; TRBD1 is a possible D gene (6 bases). V was trimmed by 4 bases and J by 0 bases, leaving 13 bases between them. CDR1 is SEHNR and CDR2 is FQNEAQ in the germline V gene (reference sequence). The CDR3 is made up of 15 amino acids. DNA of the CDR3: TGTGCCAGCAGCTCACGGGACACTCGCTCCTACGAGCAGTACTTC. Translating gives CASSSRDTRSYEQYF.

The V gene is TRBV29-1, the J gene TRBJ1-3; the D is unclear. Germline V CDR1 and CDR2: SQVTM, ANQGSEA. The CDR3 loop spans 14 amino acids. With 5 bases removed from V and 0 bases from J, the gap between germline ends came to 11 bases. The CDR3 sequence is CSVWIMSSGNTIYF. DNA of the CDR3: TGCAGCGTTTGGATCATGAGCTCTGGAAACACCATATATTTT.

This clonotype was seen more than once but under ten times. This chain uses TRBV11-2 with TRBJ1-2; tentative D call: TRBD1 (5 bases). The CDR3 length is 14 residues. Germline loops: CDR1 SGHAT, CDR2 FQNNGV. Trimming pared 2 bases from V and 4 bases from J, leaving 11 bases between. CDR3 protein: CASSLSPGGYGYTF. The CDR3 coding sequence is TGTGCCAGCAGCTTATCGCCGGGGGGCTATGGCTACACCTTC.

This clonotype has at least ten counts. This chain joins TRBV11-2 and TRBJ2-1, with D tentatively TRBD1 or TRBD2 (5 bases each). Trimming left V 5 bases short and J 0 bases short, with 17 bases between. The length of the CDR3 is 17 residues. From germline, CDR1 is SGHAT and CDR2 FQNNGV. The CDR3 spells CASSPRPGANSYNEQFF. In DNA form, the CDR3 reads TGTGCCAGCAGCCCGAGGCCCGGGGCGAACTCCTACAATGAGCAGTTCTTC. Using reference TRBV11-2 and TRBJ2-1 for the parts outside the CDR3, the full variable domain is EAGVAQSPRYKIIEKRQSVAFWCNPISGHATLYWYQQILGQGPKLLIQFQNNGVVDDSQLPKDRFSAERLKGVDSTLKIQPAKLEDSAVYLCASSPRPGANSYNEQFFGPGTRLTVL.

This chain connects TRBV7-2 to TRBJ2-1; D gene unclear. Germline values: CDR1 SGHTA, CDR2 FQGNSA. The germline V and J ends were trimmed by 5 bases and 0 bases, with 11 bases remaining between them. The CDR3 is made up of 15 amino acids. The chain's CDR3 is CASSHSKSSYNEQFF. For the CDR3, the DNA is TGTGCCAGCAGCCATAGTAAAAGCTCCTACAATGAGCAGTTCTTC.

The chain has TRBV25-1 and TRBJ2-3; D assignment may be TRBD1 or TRBD2 (5 bases each). The germline V and J ends were trimmed by 1 base and 2 bases, with 13 bases remaining between them. CDR1 is MGHDK and CDR2 is SYGVNS in the germline V gene. CDR3 length equals 16 residues. Written as DNA, the CDR3 is TGTGCCAGCAGTGAATGGGTAGGGGAGCCCACAGATACGCAGTATTTT. Translating it yields CASSEWVGEPTDTQYF.